This T cell receptor (beta chain) was observed in a study of shared clonotypes between healthy human individuals. Overall study: Three plates were used per donor for CD4 naive, three for CD4 memory, two for CD8 naive and one for CD8 memory.

Findings and limits, study-wide: Sorted-subset sequencing was shown by rarefaction to be incomplete despite large depth. Researchers sampled blood only, noting tissue repertoires likely differ.

Turning to this clone: Its antigen is still unknown.

The repertoire was sequenced with immunoSEQ multiplex PCR; TCRdb's copy has only in-frame clones and lacks some. The table has about 710,000 clones, around 73% seen once. Looked up from germline, CDR1 is SGHRS and CDR2 is YFSETQ. Germline trimming cut 4 bases from V and 2 bases from J; bases unmatched to any gene: 17. This CDR3 comprises 18 residues. The origin of this receptor is a woman in her twenties or thirties in good health. The V and J genes are TRBV5-1 and TRBJ1-2; 7 nucleotides align to TRBD1. The sequencing input was memory CD4+ T cells sorted from blood. Specified subset: CD45RA-negative fraction. The CDR3 nucleotides read TGCGCCAGCAGCAGCCAGGAAAGTACCGGGACAGTGAACTATGGCTACACCTTC. It specifies CASSSQESTGTVNYGYTF.